This T cell receptor beta chain was found in a study of blood T cell repertoires in COVID-19. Study-level background: Researchers got acute and convalescent COVID-19 samples from the United States, Italy and Spain.

Clones were sequenced by immunoSEQ multiplex PCR, and TCRdb holds only the in-frame ones, with some missing. The top ten hold 4% to 5% of the sample, which has some 270,000 clones, 80% to 90% seen once. This TCR derives from a woman in her forties who had recovered from COVID-19. Material: peripheral blood.

This chain's CDR3 is CASSQVTFSTMSGQFF. The CDR3 DNA reads as TGTGCCAGCAGCCAAGTAACGTTTTCTACAATGAGCGGGCAGTTCTTC. The chain combines TRBV3-1 (or the pseudogene TRBV3-2) with TRBJ2-1; tentative D call: TRBD2 (5 bases). V was trimmed by 1 base and J by 12 bases, leaving 22 bases between them. Germline loops: CDR1 LGHDT, CDR2 YNNKEL (reference sequence). There are 16 residues in the CDR3.